The 31 T cell receptor beta chains listed next were all sequenced from one sample in a study of PD-1 blockade in classical Hodgkin lymphoma. Measured with immunoSEQ multiplex PCR; TCRdb has only the in-frame clones, and not every one. The sample records some 96,000 clones, roughly 92% being singletons. In every patient, relapse followed autologous stem cell transplantation, while exposure to brentuximab vedotin differed. The sample in question was peripheral blood mononuclear cells (PBMCs), obtained at baseline. These receptors all stem from a human donor with classical Hodgkin lymphoma.

The chain carries TRBV10-3 and TRBJ1-3, with D possibly being TRBD1 (5 bases). Germline V lookup: CDR1 ENHRY, CDR2 SYGVKD. The CDR3 length is 16 residues. Trimming left V 10 bases short and J 0 bases short, with 19 bases between. This CDR3 is CATRESGVTSGNTIYF. For the CDR3, the DNA is TGTGCCACCAGGGAGTCTGGCGTTACCTCTGGAAACACCATATATTTT.

This clone was seen a single time. V usage is TRBV5-6 and J usage is TRBJ2-5, with D perhaps matching TRBD2 (7 bases). Germline loops: CDR1 SGHDT, CDR2 YYEEEE. Trimming stripped 1 base from V and 3 bases from J, with 16 bases between. CDR3 length equals 16 residues. CDR3 sequence (DNA): TGTGCCAGCAGCTTGAGGGGGGGTTACAGGGAAGAGACCCAGTACTTC. It yields the protein CASSLRGGYREETQYF.

This chain uses TRBV11-2 with TRBJ2-1, with D possibly matching TRBD1 (5 bases). This CDR3 has 13 amino acids. V lost 5 bases, J lost 8 bases, and 13 bases lay in between. Germline CDR1 reads SGHAT; CDR2 reads FQNNGV. CDR3 coding DNA: TGTGCCAGCAGCCCCCTTAGGGGCCATGAGCAGTTCTTC. The encoded protein is CASSPLRGHEQFF.

A single count supports this clone. The CDR3 is CSAGQAQETQYF. The DNA of the CDR3 is TGCAGCGCCGGACAGGCCCAAGAGACCCAGTACTTC. V gene TRBV29-1 combines with J gene TRBJ2-5; 7 nucleotides align to TRBD1. CDR3 size: 12 residues. The trim removed 7 bases at V and 1 base at J, leaving 3 bases unmatched. Germline V gives CDR1 SQVTM, CDR2 ANQGSEA.

The V gene is TRBV19, the J gene TRBJ2-2; 7 bases are a match to TRBD2. Germline V gene sequence: CDR1 LNHDA, CDR2 SQIVND (reference sequence). The CDR3 loop spans 16 amino acids. Germline trimming cut 2 bases from V and 6 bases from J; bases unmatched to any gene: 9. DNA of the CDR3: TGTGCCAGTAGTATATTCGCAGTGGGGGGGGCCGGGGAGCTGTTTTTT. It is translated as CASSIFAVGGAGELFF.

This rearrangement joins TRBV6-1 to TRBJ1-4, with D perhaps TRBD1 (6 bases). Per germline, CDR1 MNHNS and CDR2 SASEGT. The CDR3 has 11 residues. In DNA form, the CDR3 reads TGTGGGGGGCAAACTAATGAAAAACTGTTTTTT. This gives the protein CGGQTNEKLFF.

The chain recombines TRBV6-5 with TRBJ1-2; D is uncertain. This CDR3 has 14 residues. Trimming removed 3 bases from V and 8 bases from J, with 16 bases in between. Germline CDR1 reads MNHEY; CDR2 reads SVGAGI. CDR3 DNA sequence: TGTGCCAGCAGTTATTTCTCTGGGAGGGTCGGCTACACCTTC. This sequence encodes CASSYFSGRVGYTF.

V usage is TRBV19 and J usage is TRBJ2-5; the match to TRBD1 covers 8 bases. The V gene's germline CDR1 is LNHDA and CDR2 SQIVND (reference sequence). V gave up 4 bases and J gave up 5 bases; unmatched junction bases: 6. The CDR3 extends over 14 amino acids. CDR3: CASSSRDRRETQYF. The CDR3 nucleotides read TGTGCCAGTAGTAGCCGGGACAGGAGGGAGACCCAGTACTTC. Together with reference TRBV19 and TRBJ2-5, the CDR3 gives the full variable domain: DGGITQSPKYLFRKEGQNVTLSCEQNLNHDAMYWYRQDPGQGLRLIYYSQIVNDFQKGDIAEGYSVSREKKESFPLTVTSAQKNPTAFYLCASSSRDRRETQYFGPGTRLLVL.

This CDR3 is CASSLRGSYNEQFF. CDR3 nucleotides: TGTGCCAGCAGCTTACGAGGTTCTTACAATGAGCAGTTCTTC. The J gene is TRBJ2-1, the V gene TRBV7-3; D ambiguous. There are 14 residues in the CDR3. Trimming cost V 2 bases and J 4 bases, with 9 bases left between them. Germline loops: CDR1 SGHTA, CDR2 FQGTGA.

This chain joins TRBV28 and TRBJ1-1; D remains ambiguous. The CDR3 length is 11 residues. The germline gives CDR1 MDHEN, CDR2 SYDVKM. V was trimmed by 5 bases and J by 11 bases, leaving 12 bases between them. CDR3 in amino acids: CASSTPVRAFF. CDR3 sequence (DNA): TGTGCCAGCAGTACCCCGGTGAGGGCTTTCTTT.

The chain employs TRBV10-3 and TRBJ2-3; the D is unclear. CDR1 is ENHRY, CDR2 SYGVKD, per germline. V shed 3 bases and J shed 2 bases, with 6 bases lying between them. CDR3 length: 13 residues. CDR3 bases: TGTGCCATCAGTGAAAGCAACACAGATACGCAGTATTTT. The encoded protein is CAISESNTDTQYF.

The V and J genes are TRBV10-1 and TRBJ2-7, with D possibly matching TRBD2 (6 bases). V was pared by 8 bases and J by 0 bases, with 14 bases between. The germline V gene has CDR1 WNHNN and CDR2 SYGVQD (reference sequence). The CDR3 runs to 14 residues. In DNA, the CDR3 is TGCGCCAGCTCGGACTACAGGAGCTCCTACGAGCAGTACTTC. The encoded protein is CASSDYRSSYEQYF.

The chain carries TRBV27 and TRBJ2-7; TRBD1 matches 8 bases. Germline CDR1 and CDR2: MNHEY and SMNVEV (reference sequence). Trimming at V came to 6 bases and at J to 1 base, leaving 2 bases not matched to a gene. The CDR3 length is 13 residues. For the CDR3, the DNA is TGTGCCAGCAGCAGGGGGCCGTCCTACGAGCAGTACTTC. Its protein is CASSRGPSYEQYF.

The chain has TRBV6-5 and TRBJ2-1, with no clear D. The germline V and J ends were trimmed by 7 bases and 7 bases, with 11 bases remaining between them. Germline CDR1 reads MNHEY; CDR2 reads SVGAGI. This CDR3 spans 12 amino acids. The chain's CDR3 is CASKAVSNEQFF. CDR3 in DNA: TGTGCCAGCAAAGCCGTTTCTAATGAGCAGTTCTTC.

This clone was counted only a few times. The chain uses TRBV6-5 and TRBJ1-1, with D possibly matching TRBD1 (5 bases). Trimming stripped 3 bases from V and 4 bases from J, with 12 bases between. The germline gives CDR1 MNHEY, CDR2 SVGAGI. There are 14 residues in the CDR3. The CDR3 reads CASSYRSRGTEAFF. The DNA for the CDR3 is TGTGCCAGCAGTTATAGGTCAAGGGGCACTGAAGCTTTCTTT.

The chain uses TRBV25-1 and TRBJ2-5; the D gene is possibly TRBD2 (6 bases). The length of the CDR3 is 16 residues. Germline CDR1 reads MGHDK; CDR2 reads SYGVNS. The V end lost 8 bases, the J end lost 9 bases, and 28 bases lay between the germline ends. The CDR3 nucleotides read TGTGCCAGCGTGGACCAAACCTACAGGAGGTCGGGGGCCCAGTACTTC. It encodes CASVDQTYRRSGAQYF.

This chain connects TRBV11-2 to TRBJ1-2; no firm D call. This CDR3 comprises 14 residues. CDR1 SGHAT and CDR2 FQNNGV come from the germline V gene. The germline V and J ends were trimmed by 7 bases and 1 base, with 13 bases remaining between them. The CDR3 nucleotides are TGTGCCAGCACCAATCTTAAAGATAACTATGGCTACACCTTC. Translation gives CASTNLKDNYGYTF.

This clone was found a few times. The chain has TRBV7-9 and TRBJ1-3; D remains ambiguous. Per the germline V gene, CDR1 is SEHNR and CDR2 is FQNEAQ (reference sequence). Between the trimmed V and J ends, which lost 1 base and 6 bases, there was a span of 4 bases. The CDR3 totals 12 residues. In DNA form, the CDR3 reads TGTGCCAGCAGCTTAGTACTAAACACCATATATTTT. It yields the protein CASSLVLNTIYF. The full variable domain, with the rest looked up from reference TRBV7-9 and TRBJ1-3, is DTGVSQNPRHKITKRGQNVTFRCDPISEHNRLYWYRQTLGQGPEFLTYFQNEAQLEKSRLLSDRFSAERPKGSFSTLEIQRTEQGDSAMYLCASSLVLNTIYFGEGSWLTVV.

This clone was detected a few times. This chain connects TRBV29-1 to TRBJ1-1; no clear D gene. The CDR3 contains 14 residues. Germline lookup yields CDR1 SQVTM and CDR2 ANQGSEA. V shed 4 bases and J shed 1 base, with 13 bases lying between them. CDR3 DNA sequence: TGCAGCGTTGTAGGCAGGTCGGGGAACACTGAAGCTTTCTTT. Translated: CSVVGRSGNTEAFF. Full variable domain (missing parts from reference TRBV29-1 and TRBJ1-1): SAVISQKPSRDICQRGTSLTIQCQVDSQVTMMFWYRQQPGQSLTLIATANQGSEATYESGFVIDKFPISRPNLTFSTLTVSNMSPEDSSIYLCSVVGRSGNTEAFFGQGTRLTVV.

The chain carries TRBV30 and TRBJ2-7, with D maybe TRBD2 (5 bases). The germline V gene encodes CDR1 GTSNPN and CDR2 SVGIG (reference sequence). V dropped 3 bases and J dropped 2 bases, with 8 bases sitting between them. CDR3 length equals 12 residues. CDR3 protein: CAWSVGAYEQYF. DNA of the CDR3: TGTGCCTGGAGCGTGGGAGCCTACGAGCAGTACTTC.

The chain links TRBV28 to TRBJ1-1; D is possibly TRBD1 (6 bases). The CDR3 covers 16 residues. V was pared by 3 bases and J by 4 bases, with 18 bases between. Germline V gene sequence: CDR1 MDHEN, CDR2 SYDVKM. CDR3 loop: CASSFSERWTVTEAFF. The CDR3, as DNA: TGTGCCAGCAGTTTTTCCGAACGCTGGACAGTCACTGAAGCTTTCTTT.

The chain's CDR3 is CASATPGLAGAKNIQYF. The CDR3 bases are TGTGCCAGTGCAACGCCGGGACTAGCGGGAGCCAAAAACATTCAGTACTTC. The chain couples TRBV19 to TRBJ2-4; 12 bases match TRBD2. CDR1 and CDR2 from the germline V gene are LNHDA and SQIVND (reference sequence). J was trimmed by 0 bases and V by 8 bases; bases with no gene match: 8. This CDR3 is 17 amino acids long.

The V and J genes are TRBV18 and TRBJ1-1, with D possibly being TRBD1 (5 bases). Germline CDR1 and CDR2: KGHSH and LQKENI. The CDR3 runs to 16 residues. The germline V and J ends were trimmed by 2 bases and 0 bases, with 13 bases remaining between them. The CDR3 sequence: CASSPGGAGVNTEAFF. The CDR3 DNA sequence: TGTGCCAGCTCACCAGGAGGGGCAGGCGTGAACACTGAAGCTTTCTTT.

This clone occurred once. The rearrangement uses TRBV7-8 and TRBJ1-5, with D uncertain. Looked up from germline, CDR1 is SGHVS and CDR2 is FQNEAQ. The CDR3 contains 13 residues. The V end was cut by 1 base, the J end by 10 bases, with 11 bases between. CDR3 in DNA: TGTGCCAGCAGCTTAGTGAGTATCGAACCCCAGCATTTT. Translation: CASSLVSIEPQHF. The full variable domain, its missing parts supplied by reference TRBV7-8 and TRBJ1-5, is GAGVSQSPRYKVAKRGQDVALRCDPISGHVSLFWYQQALGQGPEFLTYFQNEAQLDKSGLPSDRFFAERPEGSVSTLKIQRTQQEDSAVYLCASSLVSIEPQHFGDGTRLSIL.

In its sample, this clone was seen once. The CDR3 bases are TGTGCCAGCACCCCTAACCGACAGCCCCGGGGCAATGAGCAGTTCTTC. Translated, it gives CASTPNRQPRGNEQFF. The V gene is TRBV5-6, the J gene TRBJ2-1; D assignment may be TRBD1 or TRBD2 (5 bases each). The V and J ends lost 6 bases and 6 bases respectively, with 22 bases between them. CDR3 length equals 16 residues. CDR1 is SGHDT, CDR2 YYEEEE, per germline.

CDR3 nucleotides: TGTGCCAGCATTGCTCAGGGGCCAGAGCATTTT. Protein: CASIAQGPEHF. V is TRBV7-7 and J is TRBJ1-5; possible D gene TRBD1, 6 bases. The CDR3 extends over 11 amino acids. Germline assignment: CDR1 SSHAT and CDR2 FNYEAQ (reference sequence). The V gene lost 7 bases and the J gene lost 14 bases, with 15 bases spanning the gap.

The gene calls are TRBV7-9 and TRBJ2-3, with 12 bases matching TRBD2. The CDR3 length is 17 residues. CDR1 is SEHNR and CDR2 is FQNEAQ in the germline V gene (reference sequence). V lost 5 bases to trimming and J lost 4 bases; unmatched junction nucleotides: 10. In DNA, the CDR3 is TGTGCCAGCAGCAGATCCCTAGCGGGAGGGGGGGCAGATACGCAGTATTTT. Its protein product is CASSRSLAGGGADTQYF.

This clone was picked up one time. J is TRBJ2-5 and V is TRBV11-2, with 7 nucleotides matching TRBD1. Germline CDR1 reads SGHAT; CDR2 reads FQNNGV. The CDR3 is 17 amino acids. Trimming removed 5 bases from V and 6 bases from J; junction bases left unmatched: 18. CDR3 sequence (DNA): TGTGCCAGCAGCCCCGGCGAAAGGGGGCGCGGAAGACAGACCCAGTACTTC. Its protein is CASSPGERGRGRQTQYF.

V and J are TRBV6-5 and TRBJ1-1; the match to TRBD1 covers 11 bases. The V gene's germline CDR1 is MNHEY and CDR2 SVGAGI. This CDR3 comprises 15 residues. J lost 5 bases, V lost 6 bases, and 8 bases had no gene match. The CDR3 DNA reads TGTGCCAGCAGACCCTCGGGACAGGGGGTGACTGAAGCTTTCTTT. Translated: CASRPSGQGVTEAFF.

V gene TRBV7-9 combines with J gene TRBJ1-3, with D perhaps TRBD1 (6 bases). The germline gives CDR1 SEHNR, CDR2 FQNEAQ (reference sequence). Trimming removed 1 base from V and 2 bases from J, with 18 bases in between. The CDR3 sequence is 18 residues long. CDR3 loop: CASSLDRERALAGNTIYF. For the CDR3, the DNA is TGTGCCAGCAGCTTAGACAGGGAGAGGGCTCTAGCTGGAAACACCATATATTTT.

This rearrangement joins TRBV4-1 to TRBJ2-3; TRBD2 matches at 7 bases. V shed 0 bases, J shed 11 bases, and the junction held 20 bases outside the gene matches. Germline CDR1 reads MGHRA; CDR2 reads YSYEKL. CDR3 size: 18 residues. The CDR3 region has the DNA TGCGCCAGCAGCCAAGACGGCGCGGGGGTGGTAGAGAGCCAAGGGCAGTATTTT. Its protein product is CASSQDGAGVVESQGQYF.